This T cell receptor beta chain was observed in a study of T cells in localized non-small cell lung cancer. Study-wide results and caveats: The greatest T cell clonality was found in uninvolved adjacent lung (higher than in tumor). Without multi-region sequencing, intratumor heterogeneity could not be excluded.

Remarks on this clone: Its target is not known.

Using immunoSEQ multiplex PCR, the repertoire was profiled, and TCRdb retains in-frame clones only, with some absent. The table lists 25,000 to 35,000 clones, about 88% of them singletons. Trimming took 4 bases from V and 1 from J, leaving 17 bases between them. The CDR3 covers 17 residues. CDR1 is SEHNR and CDR2 is FQNEAQ in the germline V gene (reference sequence). The receptor's source is a female donor at least 60 years old with stage I lung adenocarcinoma. The V and J genes are TRBV7-9 and TRBJ2-1; possibly TRBD1 for D (6 bases). Sequences were derived from peripheral blood, sampled before any cancer treatment. The DNA of the CDR3 is TGTGCCAGCAGCTCAACCACAGGGAAGGGATCCTACAATGAGCAGTTCTTC. It encodes CASSSTTGKGSYNEQFF.